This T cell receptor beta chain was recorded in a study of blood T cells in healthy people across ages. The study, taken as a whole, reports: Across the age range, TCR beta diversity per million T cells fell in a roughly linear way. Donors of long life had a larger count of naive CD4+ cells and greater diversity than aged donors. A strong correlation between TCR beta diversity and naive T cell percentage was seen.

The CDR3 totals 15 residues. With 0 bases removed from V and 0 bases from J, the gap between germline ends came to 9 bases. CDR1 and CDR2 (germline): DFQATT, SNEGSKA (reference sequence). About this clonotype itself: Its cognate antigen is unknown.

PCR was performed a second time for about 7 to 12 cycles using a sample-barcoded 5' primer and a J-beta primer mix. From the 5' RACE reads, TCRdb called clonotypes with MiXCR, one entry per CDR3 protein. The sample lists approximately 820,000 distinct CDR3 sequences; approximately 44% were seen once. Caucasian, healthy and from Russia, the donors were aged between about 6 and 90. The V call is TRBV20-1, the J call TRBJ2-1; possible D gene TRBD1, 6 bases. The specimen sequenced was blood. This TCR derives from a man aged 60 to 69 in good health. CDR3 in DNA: TGCAGTGCTAGAGATCTCAGGGGCTCCTACAATGAGCAGTTCTTC. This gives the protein CSARDLRGSYNEQFF.